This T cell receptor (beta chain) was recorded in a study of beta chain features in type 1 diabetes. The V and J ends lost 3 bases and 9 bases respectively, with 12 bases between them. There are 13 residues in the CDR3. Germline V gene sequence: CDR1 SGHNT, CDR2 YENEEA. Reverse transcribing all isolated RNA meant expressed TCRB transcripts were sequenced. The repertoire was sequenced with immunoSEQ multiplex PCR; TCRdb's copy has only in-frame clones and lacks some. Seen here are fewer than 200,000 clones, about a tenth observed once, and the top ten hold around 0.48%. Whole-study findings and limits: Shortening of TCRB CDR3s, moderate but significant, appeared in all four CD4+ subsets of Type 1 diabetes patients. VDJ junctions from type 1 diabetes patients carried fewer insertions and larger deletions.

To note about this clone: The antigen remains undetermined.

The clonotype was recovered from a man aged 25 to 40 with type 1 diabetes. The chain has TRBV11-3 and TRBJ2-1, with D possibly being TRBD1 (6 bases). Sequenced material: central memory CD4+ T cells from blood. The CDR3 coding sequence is TGTGCCAGCAGCTTCCACAGGGATGTTGAGCAGTTCTTC. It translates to CASSFHRDVEQFF.